A few counts support the clone carrying this TCR beta chain. The antigen remains undetermined. These data come from a study of T-cell memory formation after mild COVID-19. Broader study findings: Day 15 to 85 contracting clones showed balanced CD4/CD8; day 15 to 37 expanders favored CD4+. Second-wave clones with a day 37 peak had unconfirmed SARS-CoV-2 specificity.

Constant-segment-primed 5'RACE gave TCR alpha and TCR beta cDNA libraries with sample barcodes and UMIs. TCRdb re-analysed the 5' RACE reads in MiXCR, keeping a single row per CDR3 protein. Of 290,000 or so distinct CDR3 sequences listed, around 19% are singletons. CDR3 length: 14 residues. Trimming took 5 bases from V and 6 from J; bases not matched to a gene: 8. Germline V CDR1 and CDR2: SGHVS, FNYEAQ. Sequenced input: PBMCs or a T cell subset sorted from them (not recorded which). This clonotype was sampled from a young man who had mild COVID-19 (a few samples of this study predate the infection). Cell type and time point are not known. This chain connects TRBV7-6 to TRBJ1-2; 8 positions agree with TRBD1. The CDR3 DNA follows: TGTGCCAGCAGCCCCCGGGCAGGGGGCAATGGCTACACCTTC. This encodes CASSPRAGGNGYTF.